Listed here are 6 T cell receptor beta chains from one sample, sequenced in a study of regulatory T cells in long-lasting Graves disease. Arm-PCR of CDR3 regions and iRepertoire HTBI primers were used to build TCR beta libraries. TCRdb analysed the multiplex PCR reads with MiXCR anew, one entry per CDR3 protein. The table lists a few hundred thousand distinct CDR3 sequences, 20% to 25% of them singletons. Time point in this sample: newly diagnosed GD, antithyroid drugs for less than 3 months. With RNA extracted from PBMCs as input, the TCR library was made. The sequenced sample was peripheral blood mononuclear cells (PBMCs), obtained at new diagnosis, from a patient treated with antithyroid drugs. The receptor source for this set is a female donor with Graves disease.

This clonotype was counted many times. This chain joins TRBV12-3 or TRBV12-4 and TRBJ2-5; D perhaps matches TRBD1 (5 bases). This CDR3 is built from 13 residues. V was cut by 1 base and J by 7 bases, with 10 bases left in between. This chain's CDR3 is CASSLGREGTQYF. CDR3 DNA sequence: TGTGCCAGCAGTTTAGGCAGGGAAGGGACCCAGTACTTC.

The rearrangement links TRBV7-3 to TRBJ2-5; no reliable D call. Germline loops: CDR1 SGHTA, CDR2 FQGTGA. This CDR3 contains 13 residues. The ends were cut back, 5 bases at V and 3 bases at J, with 10 bases in the middle. CDR3 in DNA: TGTGCCAGCAGCCTTGACCAGGAAGAGACCCAGTACTTC. Protein sequence: CASSLDQEETQYF.

This clonotype was counted ten times or more. The V and J genes are TRBV7-2 and TRBJ1-2, with D possibly TRBD1 on 6 matching bases. The germline gives CDR1 SGHTA, CDR2 FQGNSA. Trimming pared 5 bases from V and 2 bases from J, leaving 12 bases between. The CDR3 is 14 residues long. The CDR3 loop reads CASSTRQGNYGYTF. The CDR3 nucleotides read TGTGCCAGCAGCACGCGTCAGGGGAACTATGGCTACACCTTC. Supplemented by reference TRBV7-2 and TRBJ1-2, the full variable domain reads GAGVSQSPSNKVTEKGKDVELRCDPISGHTALYWYRQSLGQGLEFLIYFQGNSAPDKSGLPSDRFSAERTGGSVSTLTIQRTQQEDSAVYLCASSTRQGNYGYTFGSGTRLTVV.

Ten or more counts support this clonotype. The gene calls are TRBV7-8 and TRBJ2-3; 11 positions agree with TRBD2. The germline V gene has CDR1 SGHVS and CDR2 FQNEAQ. V gave up 3 bases and J gave up 0 bases; unmatched junction bases: 2. This CDR3 region has 16 residues. Here the CDR3 DNA reads TGTGCCAGCAGCTTCCGGACTAGCGGGAGCACAGATACGCAGTATTTT. Residues: CASSFRTSGSTDTQYF. Based on the CDR3 plus reference TRBV7-8 and TRBJ2-3, the full variable domain is GAGVSQSPRYKVAKRGQDVALRCDPISGHVSLFWYQQALGQGPEFLTYFQNEAQLDKSGLPSDRFFAERPEGSVSTLKIQRTQQEDSAVYLCASSFRTSGSTDTQYFGPGTRLTVL.

Concerning this clonotype: One end of the junction fails to match germline, which may point to a read error. The J gene is TRBJ2-4, the V gene TRBV5-5; 11 bases agree with TRBD2. In germline, CDR1 is SGHKS, CDR2 YYEKEE (reference sequence). This CDR3 region has 15 residues. CDR3 in DNA: TGCGCCAGCAGCCTGGGACTAGCGGAGGGTAGTGAGCAGTACTTC. Amino acid sequence: CASSLGLAEGSEQYF.

With regard to this clonotype: A much larger clone lies one base from this, so it may be a read error. The J gene is TRBJ2-7, the V gene TRBV29-1; weak D call: TRBD1 (6 bases). V lost 6 bases, J lost 2 bases, and 17 bases lay in between. Looked up from germline, CDR1 is SQVTM and CDR2 is ANQGSEA. This CDR3 has 14 residues. CDR3 bases: TGCAGCGTCAGACGGGGACAAAATCCCTACGAGCAGTACTTC. Translated: CSVRRGQNPYEQYF.